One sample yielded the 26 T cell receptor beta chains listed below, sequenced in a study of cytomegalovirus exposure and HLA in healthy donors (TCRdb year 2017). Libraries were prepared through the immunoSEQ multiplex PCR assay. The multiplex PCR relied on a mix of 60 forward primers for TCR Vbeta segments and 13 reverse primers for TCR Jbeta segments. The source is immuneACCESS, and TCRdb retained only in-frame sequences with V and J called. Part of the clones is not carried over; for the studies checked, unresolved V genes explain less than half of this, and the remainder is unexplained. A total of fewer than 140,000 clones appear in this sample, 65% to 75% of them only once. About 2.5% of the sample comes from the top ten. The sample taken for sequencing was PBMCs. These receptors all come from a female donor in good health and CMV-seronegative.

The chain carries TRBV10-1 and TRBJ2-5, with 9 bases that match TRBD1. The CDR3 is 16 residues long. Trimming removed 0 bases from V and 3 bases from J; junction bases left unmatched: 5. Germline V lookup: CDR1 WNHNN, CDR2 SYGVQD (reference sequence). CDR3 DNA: TGCGCCAGCAGTGAGTCGAGGACAGGGGAAAAAGAGACCCAGTACTTC. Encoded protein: CASSESRTGEKETQYF.

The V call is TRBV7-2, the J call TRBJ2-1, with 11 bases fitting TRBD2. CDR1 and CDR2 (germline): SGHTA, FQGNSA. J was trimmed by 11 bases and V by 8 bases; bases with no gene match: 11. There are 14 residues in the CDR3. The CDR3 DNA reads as TGTGCCAGCGGTCGAGGTCCTAGCGGGAGGCAGCAGTTCTTC. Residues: CASGRGPSGRQQFF.

The CDR3 region has the DNA TGTGCCAGCAGCCCCCGGAGGTTCCCTAGCGGGAGAGAGACCCAGTACTTC. Translation gives CASSPRRFPSGRETQYF. This chain uses TRBV7-8 with TRBJ2-5; 10 positions agree with TRBD2. This CDR3 has 17 amino acids. V lost 5 bases, J lost 4 bases, and 13 bases stayed unmatched. Germline values: CDR1 SGHVS, CDR2 FQNEAQ.

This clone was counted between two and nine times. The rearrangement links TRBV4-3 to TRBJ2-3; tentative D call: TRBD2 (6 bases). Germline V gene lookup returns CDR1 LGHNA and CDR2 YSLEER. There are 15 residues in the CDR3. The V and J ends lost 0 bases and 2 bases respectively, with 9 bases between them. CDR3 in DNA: TGCGCCAGCAGCCAAGAGCGGGGTTACACAGATACGCAGTATTTT. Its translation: CASSQERGYTDTQYF.

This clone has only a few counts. CDR3 bases: TGTGCCAGCAGTGACATAGCGGGAGGGGCAGATACGCAGTATTTT. It specifies CASSDIAGGADTQYF. The rearrangement uses TRBV6-4 and TRBJ2-3; 11 nucleotides line up with TRBD2. V trimming: 2 bases; J trimming: 4 bases; junction bases outside the gene matches: 2. CDR3 length: 15 residues. Germline-derived CDR1 and CDR2 are MRHNA and SNTAGT.

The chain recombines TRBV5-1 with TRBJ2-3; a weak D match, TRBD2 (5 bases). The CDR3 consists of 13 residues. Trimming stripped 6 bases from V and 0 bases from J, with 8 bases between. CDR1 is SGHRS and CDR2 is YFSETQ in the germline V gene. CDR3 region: CASMAGSTDTQYF. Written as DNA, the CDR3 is TGCGCCAGCATGGCGGGTAGCACAGATACGCAGTATTTT.

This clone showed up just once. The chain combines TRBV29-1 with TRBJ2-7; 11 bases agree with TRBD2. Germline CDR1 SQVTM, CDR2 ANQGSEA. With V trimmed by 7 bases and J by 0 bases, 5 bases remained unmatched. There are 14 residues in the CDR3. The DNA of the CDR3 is TGCAGCGCGCGGGGACTAGCGGACTCCTACGAGCAGTACTTC. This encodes CSARGLADSYEQYF.

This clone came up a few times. The CDR3 sequence: CASSPRRGTDTQYF. CDR3 nucleotides: TGTGCCAGCAGCCCGAGGAGAGGGACAGATACGCAGTATTTT. V usage is TRBV7-2 and J usage is TRBJ2-3; a possible D gene is TRBD2 (5 bases). Germline loops: CDR1 SGHTA, CDR2 FQGNSA. This CDR3 region has 14 residues. V shed 5 bases and J shed 3 bases, with 12 bases lying between them.

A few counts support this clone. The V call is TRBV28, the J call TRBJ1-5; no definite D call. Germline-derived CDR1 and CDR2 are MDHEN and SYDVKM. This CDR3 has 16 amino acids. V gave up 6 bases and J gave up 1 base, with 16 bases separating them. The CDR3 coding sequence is TGTGCCAGCAGAACCTTGAGGAGCGGGAGCAATCAGCCCCAGCATTTT. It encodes CASRTLRSGSNQPQHF.

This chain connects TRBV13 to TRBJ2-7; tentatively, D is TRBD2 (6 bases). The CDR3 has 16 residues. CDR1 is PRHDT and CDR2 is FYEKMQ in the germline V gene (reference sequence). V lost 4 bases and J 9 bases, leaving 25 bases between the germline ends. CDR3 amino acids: CASSSLDGSGRGVQYF. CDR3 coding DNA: TGTGCCAGCAGCTCCCTCGACGGCTCCGGGAGAGGGGTGCAGTACTTC.

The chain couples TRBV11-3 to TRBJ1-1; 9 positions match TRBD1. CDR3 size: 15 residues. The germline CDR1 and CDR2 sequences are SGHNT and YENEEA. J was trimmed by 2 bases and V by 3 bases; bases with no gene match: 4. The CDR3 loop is CASSFNRGLNTEAFF. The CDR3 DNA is TGTGCCAGCAGCTTCAACAGGGGGCTAAACACTGAAGCTTTCTTT.

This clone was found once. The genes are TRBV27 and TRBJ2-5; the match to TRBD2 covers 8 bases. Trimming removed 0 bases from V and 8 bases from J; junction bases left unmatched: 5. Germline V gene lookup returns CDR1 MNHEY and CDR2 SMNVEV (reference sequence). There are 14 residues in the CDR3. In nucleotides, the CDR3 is TGTGCCAGCAGTTTATCGGCGGGGGGTACAACCCAGTACTTC. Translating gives CASSLSAGGTTQYF.

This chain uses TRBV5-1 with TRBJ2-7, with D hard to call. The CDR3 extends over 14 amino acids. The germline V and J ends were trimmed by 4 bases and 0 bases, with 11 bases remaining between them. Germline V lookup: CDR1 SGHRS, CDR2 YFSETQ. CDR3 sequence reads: CASSPRRSSYEQYF. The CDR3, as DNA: TGCGCCAGCAGCCCCCGCAGAAGCTCCTACGAGCAGTACTTC.

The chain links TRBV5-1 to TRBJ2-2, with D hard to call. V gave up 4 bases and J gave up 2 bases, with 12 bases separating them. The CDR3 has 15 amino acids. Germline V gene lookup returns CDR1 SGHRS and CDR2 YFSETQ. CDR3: CASSRGDSNTGELFF. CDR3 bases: TGCGCCAGCAGCCGAGGAGACTCCAACACCGGGGAGCTGTTTTTT.

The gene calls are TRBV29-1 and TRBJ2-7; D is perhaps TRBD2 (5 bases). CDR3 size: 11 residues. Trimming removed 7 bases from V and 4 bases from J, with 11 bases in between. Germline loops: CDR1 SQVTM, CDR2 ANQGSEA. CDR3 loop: CSAETGYEQYF. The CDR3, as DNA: TGCAGCGCTGAGACGGGATACGAGCAGTACTTC.

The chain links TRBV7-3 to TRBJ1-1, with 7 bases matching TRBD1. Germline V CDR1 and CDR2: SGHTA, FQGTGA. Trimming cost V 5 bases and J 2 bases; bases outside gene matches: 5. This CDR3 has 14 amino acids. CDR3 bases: TGTGCCAGCAGCCCGACAGGGCCAAACACTGAAGCTTTCTTT. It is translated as CASSPTGPNTEAFF.

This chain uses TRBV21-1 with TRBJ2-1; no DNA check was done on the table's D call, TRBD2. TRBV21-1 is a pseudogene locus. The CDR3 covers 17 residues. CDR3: CASSKATGVTVQNEQFF. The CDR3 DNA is TGTGCCAGCAGCAAAGCAACGGGGGTGACAGTACAAAATGAGCAGTTCTTC.

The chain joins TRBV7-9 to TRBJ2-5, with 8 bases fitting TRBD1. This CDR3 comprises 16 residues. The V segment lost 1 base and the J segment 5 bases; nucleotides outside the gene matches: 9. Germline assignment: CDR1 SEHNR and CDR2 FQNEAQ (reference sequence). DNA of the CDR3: TGTGCCAGCAGCTTAGGATTACAGGGGGTAGGGGAGACCCAGTACTTC. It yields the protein CASSLGLQGVGETQYF.

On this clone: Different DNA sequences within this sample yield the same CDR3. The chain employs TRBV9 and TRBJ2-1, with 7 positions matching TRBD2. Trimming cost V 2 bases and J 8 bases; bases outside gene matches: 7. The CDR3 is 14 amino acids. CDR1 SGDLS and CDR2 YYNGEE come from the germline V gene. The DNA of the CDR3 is TGTGCCAGCAGCGTCGGGAGGCCGGGGGATGAGCAGTTCTTC. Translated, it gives CASSVGRPGDEQFF.

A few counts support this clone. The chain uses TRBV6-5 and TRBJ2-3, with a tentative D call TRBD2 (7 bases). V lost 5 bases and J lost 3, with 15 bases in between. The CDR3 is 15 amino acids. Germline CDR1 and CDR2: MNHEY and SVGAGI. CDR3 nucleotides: TGTGCCAGCAGTACCATAGGGGGGGGGACAGATACGCAGTATTTT. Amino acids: CASSTIGGGTDTQYF.

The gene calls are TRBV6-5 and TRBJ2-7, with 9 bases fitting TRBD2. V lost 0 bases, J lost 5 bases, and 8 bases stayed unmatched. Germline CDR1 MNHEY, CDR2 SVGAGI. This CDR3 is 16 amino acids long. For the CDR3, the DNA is TGTGCCAGCAGTTACTCGGCATCTAGCGGGATTAACGAGCAGTACTTC. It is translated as CASSYSASSGINEQYF.

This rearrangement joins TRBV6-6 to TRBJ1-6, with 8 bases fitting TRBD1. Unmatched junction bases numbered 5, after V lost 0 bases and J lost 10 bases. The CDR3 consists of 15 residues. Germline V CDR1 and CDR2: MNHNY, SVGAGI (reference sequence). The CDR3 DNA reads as TGTGCCAGCAGTTACTCATCAGGGGGCGGGTCACCCCTCCACTTT. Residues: CASSYSSGGGSPLHF.

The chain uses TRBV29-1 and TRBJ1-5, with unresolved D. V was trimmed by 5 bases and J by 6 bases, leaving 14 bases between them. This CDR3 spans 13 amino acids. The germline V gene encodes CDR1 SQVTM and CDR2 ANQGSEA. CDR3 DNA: TGCAGCGTTCTAGGCACAACCGGTCAGCCCCAGCATTTT. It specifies CSVLGTTGQPQHF.

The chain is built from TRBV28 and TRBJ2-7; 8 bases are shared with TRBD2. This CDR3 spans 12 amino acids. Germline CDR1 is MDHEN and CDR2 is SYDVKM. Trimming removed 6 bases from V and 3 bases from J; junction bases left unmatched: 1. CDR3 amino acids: CASRLADYEQYF. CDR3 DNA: TGTGCCAGCAGACTAGCGGACTACGAGCAGTACTTC.

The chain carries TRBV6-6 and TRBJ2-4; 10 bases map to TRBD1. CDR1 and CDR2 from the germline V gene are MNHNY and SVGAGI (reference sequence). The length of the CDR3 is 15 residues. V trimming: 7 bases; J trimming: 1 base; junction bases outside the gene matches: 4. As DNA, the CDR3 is TGTGCCAGCAACCTGGACAGGGGGGCCAAAAACATTCAGTACTTC. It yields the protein CASNLDRGAKNIQYF.

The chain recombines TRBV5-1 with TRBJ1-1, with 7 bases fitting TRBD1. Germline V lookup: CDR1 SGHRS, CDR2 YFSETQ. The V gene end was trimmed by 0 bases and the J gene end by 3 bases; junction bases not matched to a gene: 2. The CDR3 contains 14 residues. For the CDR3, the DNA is TGCGCCAGCAGCTTGGTTCAGGGGGACACTGAAGCTTTCTTT. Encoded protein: CASSLVQGDTEAFF.